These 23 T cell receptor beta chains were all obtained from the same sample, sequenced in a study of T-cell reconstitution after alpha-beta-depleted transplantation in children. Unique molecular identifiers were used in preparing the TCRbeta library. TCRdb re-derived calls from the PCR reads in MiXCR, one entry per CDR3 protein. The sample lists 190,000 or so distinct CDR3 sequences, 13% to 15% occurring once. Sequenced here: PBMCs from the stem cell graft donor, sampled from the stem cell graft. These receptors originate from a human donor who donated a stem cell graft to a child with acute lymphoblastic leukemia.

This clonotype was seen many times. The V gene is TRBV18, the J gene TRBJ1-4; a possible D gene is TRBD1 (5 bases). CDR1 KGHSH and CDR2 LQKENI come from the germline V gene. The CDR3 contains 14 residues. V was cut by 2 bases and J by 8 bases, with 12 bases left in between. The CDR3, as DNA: TGTGCCAGCTCACCAGCCGGGGCATCGGAAAAACTGTTTTTT. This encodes CASSPAGASEKLFF.

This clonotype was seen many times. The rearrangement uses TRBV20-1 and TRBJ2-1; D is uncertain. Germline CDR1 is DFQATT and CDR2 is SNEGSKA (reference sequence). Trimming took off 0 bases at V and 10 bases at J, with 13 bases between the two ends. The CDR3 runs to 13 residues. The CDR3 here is CSARDFRAREQFF. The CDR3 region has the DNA TGCAGTGCTAGAGATTTCAGAGCGCGGGAGCAGTTCTTC.

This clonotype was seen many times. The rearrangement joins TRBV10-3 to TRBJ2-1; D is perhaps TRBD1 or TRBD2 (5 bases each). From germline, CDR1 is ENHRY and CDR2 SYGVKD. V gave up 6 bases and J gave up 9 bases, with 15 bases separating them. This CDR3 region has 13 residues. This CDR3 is CAIRGDQALEQFF. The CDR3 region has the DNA TGTGCCATCAGGGGGGACCAAGCCCTTGAGCAGTTCTTC.

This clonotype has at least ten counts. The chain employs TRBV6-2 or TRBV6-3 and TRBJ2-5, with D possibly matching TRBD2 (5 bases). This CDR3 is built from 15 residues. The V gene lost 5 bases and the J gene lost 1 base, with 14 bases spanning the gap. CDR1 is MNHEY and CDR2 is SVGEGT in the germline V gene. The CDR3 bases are TGTGCCAGCAGTCCCCTTCGGGAAGCCCAAGAGACCCAGTACTTC. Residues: CASSPLREAQETQYF.

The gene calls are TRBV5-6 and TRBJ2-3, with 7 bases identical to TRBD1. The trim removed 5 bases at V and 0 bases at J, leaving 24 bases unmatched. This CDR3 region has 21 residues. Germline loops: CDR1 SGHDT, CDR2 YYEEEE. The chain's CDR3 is CASSPGRDSIIPWTSTDTQYF. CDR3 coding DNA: TGTGCCAGCAGTCCCGGCCGGGACAGCATAATTCCTTGGACTAGCACAGATACGCAGTATTTT.

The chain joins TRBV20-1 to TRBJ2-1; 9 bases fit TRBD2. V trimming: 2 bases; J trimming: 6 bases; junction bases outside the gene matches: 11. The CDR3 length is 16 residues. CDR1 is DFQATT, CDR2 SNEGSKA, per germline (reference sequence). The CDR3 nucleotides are TGCAGTGCTAGATCCCTGTGGCTAGCGGGATTCAATGAGCAGTTCTTC. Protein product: CSARSLWLAGFNEQFF.

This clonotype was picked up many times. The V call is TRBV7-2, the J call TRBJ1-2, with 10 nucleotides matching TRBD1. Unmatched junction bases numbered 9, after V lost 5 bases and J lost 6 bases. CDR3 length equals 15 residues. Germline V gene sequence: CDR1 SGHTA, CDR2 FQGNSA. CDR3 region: CASSLVTGTGDGYTF. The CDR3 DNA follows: TGTGCCAGCAGCCTTGTTACCGGGACAGGGGATGGCTACACCTTC. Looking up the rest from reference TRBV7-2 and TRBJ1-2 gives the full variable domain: GAGVSQSPSNKVTEKGKDVELRCDPISGHTALYWYRQSLGQGLEFLIYFQGNSAPDKSGLPSDRFSAERTGGSVSTLTIQRTQQEDSAVYLCASSLVTGTGDGYTFGSGTRLTVV.

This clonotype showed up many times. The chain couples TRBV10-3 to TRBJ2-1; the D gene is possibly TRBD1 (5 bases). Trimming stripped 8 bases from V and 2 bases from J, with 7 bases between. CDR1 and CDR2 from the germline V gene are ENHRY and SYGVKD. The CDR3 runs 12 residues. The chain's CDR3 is CAIGAAYNEQFF. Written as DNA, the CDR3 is TGTGCCATCGGGGCAGCCTACAATGAGCAGTTCTTC.

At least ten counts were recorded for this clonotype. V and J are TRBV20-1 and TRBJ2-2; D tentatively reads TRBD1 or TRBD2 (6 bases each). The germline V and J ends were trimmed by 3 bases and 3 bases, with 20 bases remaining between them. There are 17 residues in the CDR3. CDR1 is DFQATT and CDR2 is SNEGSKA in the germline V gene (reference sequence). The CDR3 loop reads CSARLTGSRGDTGELFF. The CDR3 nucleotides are TGCAGTGCTAGGCTCACAGGGTCGAGGGGGGACACCGGGGAGCTGTTTTTT.

CDR3 protein: CASSSPFRGRDTGELFF. The CDR3 DNA reads as TGTGCCAGCAGCTCACCCTTCAGGGGGCGGGACACCGGGGAGCTGTTTTTT. This sequence joins TRBV11-1 and TRBJ2-2; 8 bases map to TRBD1. The J segment lost 3 bases and the V segment lost 4 bases, leaving 10 bases of the junction unmatched. Germline V gene data show CDR1 as SGHAT and CDR2 as FQDESV (reference sequence). This CDR3 region has 17 residues.

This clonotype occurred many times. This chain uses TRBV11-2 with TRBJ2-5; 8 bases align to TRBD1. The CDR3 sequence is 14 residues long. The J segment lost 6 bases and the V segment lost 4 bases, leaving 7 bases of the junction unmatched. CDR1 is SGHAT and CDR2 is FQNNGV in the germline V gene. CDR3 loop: CASSSGGSGQTQYF. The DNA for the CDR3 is TGTGCCAGCAGCTCAGGGGGCTCGGGACAGACCCAGTACTTC. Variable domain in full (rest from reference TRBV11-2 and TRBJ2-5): EAGVAQSPRYKIIEKRQSVAFWCNPISGHATLYWYQQILGQGPKLLIQFQNNGVVDDSQLPKDRFSAERLKGVDSTLKIQPAKLEDSAVYLCASSSGGSGQTQYFGPGTRLLVL.

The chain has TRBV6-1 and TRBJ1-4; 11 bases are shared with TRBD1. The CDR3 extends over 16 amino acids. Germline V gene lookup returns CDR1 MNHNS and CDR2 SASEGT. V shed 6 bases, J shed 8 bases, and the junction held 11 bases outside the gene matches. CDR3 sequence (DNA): TGTGCCAGCAGCAGACTACCCGGGACAGGGGGAGAAAAACTGTTTTTT. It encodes CASSRLPGTGGEKLFF.

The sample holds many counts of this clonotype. For the CDR3, the DNA is TGTGCCAGCAGCTTATCACCGGGACAGGGGGGCTACGAGCAGTACTTC. Its translation is CASSLSPGQGGYEQYF. The chain employs TRBV7-8 and TRBJ2-7, with TRBD1 matching over 11 bases. The CDR3 is 16 amino acids. Germline CDR1 is SGHVS and CDR2 is FQNEAQ. With 2 bases clipped from V and 3 bases from J, the junction kept 6 bases outside the gene matches.

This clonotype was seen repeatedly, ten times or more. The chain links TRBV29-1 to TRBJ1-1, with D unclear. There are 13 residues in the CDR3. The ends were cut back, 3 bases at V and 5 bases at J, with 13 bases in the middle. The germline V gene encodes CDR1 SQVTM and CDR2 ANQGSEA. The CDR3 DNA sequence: TGCAGCGTTGACAAGGGTTGGGAAACTGAAGCTTTCTTT. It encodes CSVDKGWETEAFF.

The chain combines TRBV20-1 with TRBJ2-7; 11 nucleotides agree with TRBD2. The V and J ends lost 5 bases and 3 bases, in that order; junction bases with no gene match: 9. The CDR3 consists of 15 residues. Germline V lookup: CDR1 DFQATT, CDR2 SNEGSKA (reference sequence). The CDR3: CSAPETSGTNYEQYF. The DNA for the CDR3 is TGCAGTGCTCCAGAGACTAGCGGGACCAACTACGAGCAGTACTTC.

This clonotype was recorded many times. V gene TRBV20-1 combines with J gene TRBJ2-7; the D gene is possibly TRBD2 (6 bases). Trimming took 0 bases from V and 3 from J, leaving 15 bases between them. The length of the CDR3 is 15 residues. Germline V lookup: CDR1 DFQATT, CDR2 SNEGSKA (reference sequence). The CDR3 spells CSARDPGTARYEQYF. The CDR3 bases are TGCAGTGCTAGAGATCCAGGGACTGCACGCTACGAGCAGTACTTC.

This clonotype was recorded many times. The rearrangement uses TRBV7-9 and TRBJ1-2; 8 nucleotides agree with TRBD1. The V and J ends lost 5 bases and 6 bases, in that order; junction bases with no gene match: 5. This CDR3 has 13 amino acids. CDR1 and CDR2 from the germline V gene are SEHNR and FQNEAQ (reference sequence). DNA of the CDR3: TGTGCCAGCAGCCGGACAGGGAGGAATGGCTACACCTTC. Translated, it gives CASSRTGRNGYTF.

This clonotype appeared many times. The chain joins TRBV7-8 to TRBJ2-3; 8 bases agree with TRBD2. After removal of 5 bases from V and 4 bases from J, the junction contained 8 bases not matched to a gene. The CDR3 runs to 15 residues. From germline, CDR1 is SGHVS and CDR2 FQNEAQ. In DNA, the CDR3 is TGTGCCAGCAGCCTTAGCGGGAAATGGGCAGATACGCAGTATTTT. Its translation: CASSLSGKWADTQYF.

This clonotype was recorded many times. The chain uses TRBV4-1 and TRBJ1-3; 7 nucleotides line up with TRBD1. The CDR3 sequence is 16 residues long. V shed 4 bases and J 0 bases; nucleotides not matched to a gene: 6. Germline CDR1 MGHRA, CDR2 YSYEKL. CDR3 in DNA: TGCGCCAGCAGCCTCAACGCAGGGGGCTCTGGAAACACCATATATTTT. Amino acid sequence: CASSLNAGGSGNTIYF.

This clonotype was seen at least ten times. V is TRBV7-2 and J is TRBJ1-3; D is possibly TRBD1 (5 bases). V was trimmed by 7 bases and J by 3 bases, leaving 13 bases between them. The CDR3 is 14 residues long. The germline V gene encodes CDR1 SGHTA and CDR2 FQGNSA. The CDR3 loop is CASTSWGSGNTIYF. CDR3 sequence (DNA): TGTGCCAGCACCTCATGGGGGAGTGGAAACACCATATATTTT.

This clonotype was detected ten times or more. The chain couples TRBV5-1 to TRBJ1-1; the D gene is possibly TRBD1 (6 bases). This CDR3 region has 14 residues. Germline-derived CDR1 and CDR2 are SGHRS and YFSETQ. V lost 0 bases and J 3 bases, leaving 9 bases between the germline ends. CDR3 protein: CASSLDRGDTEAFF. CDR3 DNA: TGCGCCAGCAGCTTGGATAGGGGGGACACTGAAGCTTTCTTT.

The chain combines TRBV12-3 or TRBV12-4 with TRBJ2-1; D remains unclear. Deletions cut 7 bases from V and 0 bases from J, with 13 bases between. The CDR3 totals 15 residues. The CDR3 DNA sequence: TGTGCCAGCACTGCAGCGTGGAGCTCCTACAATGAGCAGTTCTTC. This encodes CASTAAWSSYNEQFF.

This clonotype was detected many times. CDR3 loop: CASSKLAGDEQFF. The CDR3 nucleotides read TGTGCCAGCAGTAAACTAGCAGGCGATGAGCAGTTCTTC. The chain couples TRBV6-1 to TRBJ2-1, with D possibly TRBD2 on 6 matching bases. V was shortened by 5 bases and J by 8 bases, with 13 bases between the two germline ends. Germline V lookup: CDR1 MNHNS, CDR2 SASEGT. The CDR3 is 13 amino acids.